This T cell receptor beta chain was found in a study of T-cell memory formation after mild COVID-19. In the study overall: There were largely donor-specific TCR clusters. Findings of the study overall: Contracting clones localized mainly to CM and EM when CD4+ and mainly to EMRA when CD8+. Balance between CD4 and CD8 was seen in clones contracting day 15 to 85, and a CD4+ lean was seen in later expanders.

V shed 7 bases and J shed 4 bases, with 32 bases lying between them. CDR1 and CDR2 from the germline V gene are SNHLY and FYNNEI. The CDR3 totals 19 residues. With respect to this clonotype: The antigen is unknown.

TCRdb redid the calling of the 5' RACE reads with MiXCR, one entry per CDR3 protein. The profile covers 380,000 or so distinct CDR3 sequences, with around 14% appearing a single time and about 22% taken by the ten largest. The sequencing sample was made of PBMCs or a T cell subset sorted from them (not recorded which). The gene calls are TRBV2 and TRBJ2-7; D is unresolved. This sequence was found in a man between 18 and 35 years old who had mild COVID-19 (a few samples of this study predate the infection). Cell type and time point are not known. The CDR3 DNA is TGTGCCAGCACGCACCAGGTGCCAAAGCCTGTTAGTGGGGTTTACGAGCAGTACGTC. The encoded protein is CASTHQVPKPVSGVYEQYV.